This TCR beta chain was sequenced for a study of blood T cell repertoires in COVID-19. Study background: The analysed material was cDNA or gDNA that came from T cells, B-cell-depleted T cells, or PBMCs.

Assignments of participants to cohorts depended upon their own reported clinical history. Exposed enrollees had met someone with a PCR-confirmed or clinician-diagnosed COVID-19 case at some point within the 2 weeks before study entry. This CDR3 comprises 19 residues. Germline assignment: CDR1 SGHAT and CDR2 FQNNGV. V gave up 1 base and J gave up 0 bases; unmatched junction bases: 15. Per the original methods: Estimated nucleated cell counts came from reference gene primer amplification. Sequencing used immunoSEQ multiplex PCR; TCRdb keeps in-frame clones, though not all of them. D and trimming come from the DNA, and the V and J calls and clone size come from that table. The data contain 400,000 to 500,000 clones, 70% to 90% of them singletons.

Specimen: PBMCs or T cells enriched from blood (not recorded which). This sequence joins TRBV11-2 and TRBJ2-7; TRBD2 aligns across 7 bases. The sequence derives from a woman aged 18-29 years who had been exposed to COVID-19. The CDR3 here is CASSLGLVYTSASSYEQYF. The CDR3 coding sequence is TGTGCCAGCAGCTTAGGATTGGTTTACACTAGCGCTAGCTCCTACGAGCAGTACTTC.